Here is one T cell receptor beta chain with its context. Its antigen remains unknown. Per the germline V gene, CDR1 is DFQATT and CDR2 is SNEGSKA (reference sequence). The junction had 7 bases not matched to a gene; V was cut back by 6 bases and J by 5 bases. This CDR3 region has 14 residues. The data are from a study of CD8+CD57+ T cells in acquired aplastic anemia. The template for TCR beta VDJ and CDR3 sequence profiling was genomic DNA. TCRdb redid the calling of the reads with MiXCR, one entry per CDR3 protein. The sample holds approximately 50,000 distinct CDR3 sequences, 70% to 80% seen once. General study findings and limits: Almost 30 shared CD8+ CDR3s appeared highly expressed within patients' immunodominant clones.

The sample was sorted CD4+, CD8+, or CD8+CD57+ T cells (not recorded which) from PBMCs. The V and J genes are TRBV20-1 and TRBJ2-3; TRBD2 matches at 11 bases. This clonotype was sampled from a human donor in good health, serving as a control. The CDR3: CSATLAGVRDTQYF. The CDR3, as DNA: TGCAGTGCGACACTAGCGGGAGTACGAGATACGCAGTATTTT.